Reported below is one T cell receptor (beta chain). Its antigen is unidentified. This sample stems from a study of T cell repertoires in cytomegalovirus infection. Study in general: Both CMV infection and a matching HLA type were indicated by public TCR beta signatures.

TCRdb analysed the reads with MiXCR anew, one entry per CDR3 protein. Among a few hundred thousand distinct CDR3 sequences listed, 33% were seen once. Study findings and constraints: People with CMV and the relevant HLA were identified by cumulative public TCR beta family frequency. There were HLA-C-restricted CMV-specific TCR beta clonotypes dominating the ex vivo response.

The CDR3 totals 13 residues. V lost 4 bases and J 0 bases, leaving 7 bases between the germline ends. The input for sequencing was cultured PBMCs, taken from culture after CMV antigen stimulation. The chain has TRBV12-3 or TRBV12-4 and TRBJ2-7, with no clear D. This receptor was taken from a human donor in good health (CMV status not recorded). Some clones in this sample may be carry-over from other donors' samples. This CDR3 is CASSSVDSYEQYV. The CDR3 region has the DNA TGTGCCAGCAGTTCGGTAGACTCCTACGAGCAGTACGTC.